The 27 T cell receptor beta chains below were found in one sample sequenced in a study of early T cells in non-severe SARS-CoV-2 infection. TCRdb used MiXCR to reprocess the 5' RACE reads, holding one entry per CDR3 protein. The data hold 45,000 to 55,000 distinct CDR3 sequences, with about 5.9% observed a single time. What was sequenced was whole blood. The receptors here all came from an adult who was a healthcare worker with PCR-confirmed SARS-CoV-2 infection or an uninfected control (not recorded which).

This clonotype was seen ten or more times. The chain has TRBV9 and TRBJ2-1; the D is unclear. The CDR3 spans 13 residues. The V end lost 4 bases, the J end lost 2 bases, and 7 bases lay between the germline ends. Germline V lookup: CDR1 SGDLS, CDR2 YYNGEE. CDR3 sequence: CASSPSAYNEQFF. Written as DNA, the CDR3 is TGTGCCAGCAGCCCCAGCGCCTACAATGAGCAGTTCTTC.

This clonotype was seen at least ten times. J is TRBJ2-2 and V is TRBV7-8, with a tentative D call TRBD2 (5 bases). This CDR3 is built from 15 residues. Deletions cut 3 bases from V and 1 base from J, with 9 bases between. From germline, CDR1 is SGHVS and CDR2 FQNEAQ. The CDR3 DNA reads TGTGCCAGCAGCTTTATAGGGAGGAACACCGGGGAGCTGTTTTTT. This codes for CASSFIGRNTGELFF.

There are a few counts of this clonotype. The chain carries TRBV6-1 and TRBJ1-1, with 11 bases that match TRBD1. Looked up from germline, CDR1 is MNHNS and CDR2 is SASEGT. The CDR3 loop spans 15 amino acids. V was pared by 8 bases and J by 6 bases, with 11 bases of the junction left unmatched. CDR3 sequence: CASLKPGQGVPEAFF. The CDR3 DNA reads TGTGCCAGCCTAAAACCGGGACAGGGGGTCCCTGAAGCTTTCTTT.

This clonotype was counted at least ten times. The chain has TRBV13 and TRBJ2-3; the match to TRBD2 covers 14 bases. The CDR3 runs 16 residues. Germline CDR1 and CDR2: PRHDT and FYEKMQ (reference sequence). J gave up 4 bases and V 6 bases, and 6 bases lay outside the gene matches. CDR3 sequence: CASSGTSGGRADTQYF. The DNA of the CDR3 is TGTGCCAGCAGTGGGACTAGCGGGGGACGGGCAGATACGCAGTATTTT.

This clonotype was seen only a few times. The CDR3 region is CASSLGVGAFTDTQYF. The CDR3 nucleotides read TGTGCCAGCAGCTTAGGGGTCGGGGCATTCACAGATACGCAGTATTTT. The chain links TRBV7-2 to TRBJ2-3; D may be TRBD1 or TRBD2 (5 bases each). The length of the CDR3 is 16 residues. Germline assignment: CDR1 SGHTA and CDR2 FQGNSA. Trimming pared 1 base from V and 2 bases from J, leaving 13 bases between.

This clonotype was recorded at least ten times. The gene calls are TRBV20-1 and TRBJ1-2, with D maybe TRBD1 (5 bases). Germline CDR1 DFQATT, CDR2 SNEGSKA (reference sequence). Trimming removed 6 bases from V and 1 base from J, with 15 bases in between. The CDR3 extends over 14 amino acids. The CDR3 sequence is CSAPDSQHNYGYTF. CDR3 coding DNA: TGCAGTGCGCCCGACAGCCAACATAACTATGGCTACACCTTC.

This clonotype was seen repeatedly, ten times or more. The V gene is TRBV11-2, the J gene TRBJ1-2; D may be TRBD1 (6 bases). The ends were cut back, 1 base at V and 8 bases at J, with 11 bases in the middle. Per the germline V gene, CDR1 is SGHAT and CDR2 is FQNNGV. CDR3 size: 13 residues. The CDR3 DNA reads as TGTGCCAGCAGCTTAGCAGGGGCCGGGGGCTACACCTTC. Translation gives CASSLAGAGGYTF. The full variable domain, in which reference TRBV11-2 and TRBJ1-2 provide the parts outside the CDR3, is EAGVAQSPRYKIIEKRQSVAFWCNPISGHATLYWYQQILGQGPKLLIQFQNNGVVDDSQLPKDRFSAERLKGVDSTLKIQPAKLEDSAVYLCASSLAGAGGYTFGSGTRLTVV.

A few counts support this clonotype. V is TRBV7-6 and J is TRBJ2-2; no definite D call. Germline V gene sequence: CDR1 SGHVS, CDR2 FNYEAQ. Trimming left V 1 base short and J 9 bases short, with 6 bases between. This CDR3 has 12 residues. The CDR3 DNA is TGTGCCAGCAGCTTAGGTTTCCGGGAGCTGTTTTTT. Translating it yields CASSLGFRELFF.

This clonotype was detected ten times or more. The chain uses TRBV10-1 and TRBJ2-3, with D maybe TRBD1 (6 bases). The CDR3 totals 14 residues. Germline V gene lookup returns CDR1 WNHNN and CDR2 SYGVQD (reference sequence). Trimming cost V 2 bases and J 4 bases, with 10 bases left between them. The CDR3 DNA reads as TGCGCCAGCAGTGAGGTCAGGGGCGCAGATACGCAGTATTTT. It codes for CASSEVRGADTQYF.

The chain couples TRBV20-1 to TRBJ1-6; D gene unclear. From germline, CDR1 is DFQATT and CDR2 SNEGSKA (reference sequence). V was shortened by 6 bases and J by 8 bases, with 20 bases between the two germline ends. The CDR3 has 15 residues. CDR3 sequence: CSASRLSRRDSPLHF. The CDR3 DNA reads as TGCAGTGCCAGCAGGTTGAGCCGGCGGGATTCACCCCTCCACTTT.

This clonotype was counted at least ten times. The rearrangement links TRBV6-6 to TRBJ1-5; D perhaps matches TRBD1 (5 bases). Germline V gives CDR1 MNHNY, CDR2 SVGAGI (reference sequence). V was cut by 6 bases and J by 11 bases, with 20 bases left in between. The CDR3 is 14 residues long. The CDR3 protein is CASSPDSRSRAQHF. The CDR3 DNA is TGTGCCAGCAGCCCTGACAGTCGGAGTAGGGCCCAGCATTTT.

The V and J genes are TRBV5-1 and TRBJ1-1; a weak D match, TRBD1 (5 bases). Per the germline V gene, CDR1 is SGHRS and CDR2 is YFSETQ. CDR3 size: 14 residues. V was cut by 4 bases and J by 2 bases, with 12 bases left in between. CDR3 bases: TGCGCCAGCAGCCAAGGGACGGCTAACACTGAAGCTTTCTTT. Its translation is CASSQGTANTEAFF. The variable domain in full, completed from reference TRBV5-1 and TRBJ1-1, reads KAGVTQTPRYLIKTRGQQVTLSCSPISGHRSVSWYQQTPGQGLQFLFEYFSETQRNKGNFPGRFSGRQFSNSRSEMNVSTLELGDSALYLCASSQGTANTEAFFGQGTRLTVV.

The rearrangement links TRBV24-1 to TRBJ2-1; D not resolved. The length of the CDR3 is 11 residues. The V gene's germline CDR1 is KGHDR and CDR2 SFDVKD. Trimming left V 10 bases short and J 6 bases short, with 9 bases between. The CDR3 bases are TGTGCCACGAAGGGTGCCAATGAGCAGTTCTTC. Its translation: CATKGANEQFF.

Ten or more counts support this clonotype. The genes are TRBV7-9 and TRBJ2-5; D is ambiguous. From germline, CDR1 is SEHNR and CDR2 FQNEAQ (reference sequence). The CDR3 has 14 amino acids. V was cut by 1 base and J by 1 base, with 7 bases left in between. CDR3 bases: TGTGCCAGCAGCTTAGGAGGAGCCCAAGAGACCCAGTACTTC. Residues: CASSLGGAQETQYF.

This clonotype was picked up many times. This chain joins TRBV20-1 and TRBJ1-3, with unresolved D. Germline V gene lookup returns CDR1 DFQATT and CDR2 SNEGSKA (reference sequence). The CDR3 extends over 14 amino acids. Trimming removed 0 bases at V and 0 bases at J, with 6 bases between. CDR3 protein: CSARDKSSGNTIYF. The CDR3 DNA sequence: TGCAGTGCTAGAGACAAGAGCTCTGGAAACACCATATATTTT.

This clonotype was seen a handful of times. The chain recombines TRBV7-9 with TRBJ1-4, with a tentative D call TRBD1 (6 bases). Between the trimmed V and J ends, which lost 5 bases and 2 bases, there was a span of 12 bases. Germline V lookup: CDR1 SEHNR, CDR2 FQNEAQ (reference sequence). This CDR3 has 15 residues. CDR3 region: CASSAGAVTNEKLFF. The CDR3 DNA reads as TGTGCCAGCAGCGCAGGGGCGGTGACTAATGAAAAACTGTTTTTT.

This chain links TRBV6-8 with TRBJ1-1; D might be TRBD1 (5 bases). Germline V gene data show CDR1 as MNHGY and CDR2 as SAAAGT. The CDR3 extends over 13 amino acids. Trimming pared 6 bases from V and 0 bases from J, leaving 8 bases between. CDR3 region: CASRAGMNTEAFF. The CDR3 DNA reads as TGTGCCAGCAGGGCAGGGATGAACACTGAAGCTTTCTTT.

This clonotype has ten or more counts. The chain combines TRBV6-6 with TRBJ1-3; weak D call: TRBD1 (6 bases). This CDR3 region has 15 residues. Trimming removed 5 bases at V and 6 bases at J, with 17 bases between. The germline V gene has CDR1 MNHNY and CDR2 SVGAGI (reference sequence). The CDR3 loop reads CASSQRPQGPNTIYF. CDR3 sequence (DNA): TGTGCCAGCAGTCAGAGACCACAGGGACCAAACACCATATATTTT.

V and J are TRBV4-3 and TRBJ1-5; D uncertain. This CDR3 contains 13 residues. Germline loops: CDR1 LGHNA, CDR2 YSLEER. Between the trimmed V and J ends, which lost 0 bases and 7 bases, there was a span of 7 bases. The CDR3 here is CASSQDSGQPQHF. The CDR3 DNA is TGCGCCAGCAGCCAAGATTCGGGCCAGCCCCAGCATTTT.

The chain uses TRBV25-1 and TRBJ2-5; possible D gene TRBD1, 5 bases. This CDR3 region has 14 residues. V lost 3 bases and J 4 bases, leaving 12 bases between the germline ends. Germline CDR1 reads MGHDK; CDR2 reads SYGVNS. Written as DNA, the CDR3 is TGTGCCAGCAGTGAGACAGCCCTAGGAGAGACCCAGTACTTC. It translates to CASSETALGETQYF.

In this sample, this clonotype turned up many times. The chain carries TRBV5-4 and TRBJ1-2; D is ambiguous. The CDR3 length is 13 residues. Per the germline V gene, CDR1 is SGHNT and CDR2 is YYREEE (reference sequence). With 3 bases removed from V and 8 bases from J, the gap between germline ends came to 14 bases. The DNA for the CDR3 is TGTGCCAGCAGCTCCCTTCAGCGGGGAGGCTACACCTTC. Residues: CASSSLQRGGYTF.

This chain links TRBV6-2 or TRBV6-3 with TRBJ2-3; 8 bases are shared with TRBD1. V was clipped by 2 bases and J by 4 bases; unmatched bases: 11. This CDR3 is built from 17 residues. From germline, CDR1 is MNHEY and CDR2 SVGEGT. The CDR3 spells CASSYLRTGNLPDTQYF. The CDR3 DNA follows: TGTGCCAGCAGTTACCTAAGGACAGGGAATCTTCCAGATACGCAGTATTTT.

This clonotype was seen a few times. The chain links TRBV6-2 or TRBV6-3 to TRBJ2-3; D is unclear. In germline, CDR1 is MNHEY, CDR2 SVGEGT. V was clipped by 2 bases and J by 1 base, with 13 bases between them. The CDR3 has 16 amino acids. The CDR3 nucleotides are TGTGCCAGCAGTTACGTTTACACAGAACGCACAGATACGCAGTATTTT. Protein: CASSYVYTERTDTQYF.

The genes are TRBV11-2 and TRBJ2-1; D gene uncertain. V was trimmed by 4 bases and J by 16 bases, leaving 14 bases between them. The CDR3 spans 11 residues. Germline V gene data show CDR1 as SGHAT and CDR2 as FQNNGV. The CDR3 nucleotides read TGTGCCAGCAGCTCAGCCGACTGGGCCTTCTTC. Encoded protein: CASSSADWAFF. Together with reference TRBV11-2 and TRBJ2-1, the CDR3 gives the full variable domain: EAGVAQSPRYKIIEKRQSVAFWCNPISGHATLYWYQQILGQGPKLLIQFQNNGVVDDSQLPKDRFSAERLKGVDSTLKIQPAKLEDSAVYLCASSSADWAFFGPGTRLTVL.

The gene calls are TRBV3-1 and TRBJ2-7; D is unresolved. The germline V gene has CDR1 LGHDT and CDR2 YNNKEL (reference sequence). V lost 5 bases and J lost 2, with 7 bases in between. The CDR3 length is 12 residues. CDR3 DNA: TGTGCCAGCAGCGATCTTGCCTACGAGCAGTACTTC. Translation: CASSDLAYEQYF.

This clonotype was recorded at least ten times. This chain joins TRBV2 and TRBJ2-1; a weak D match, TRBD2 (5 bases). V lost 11 bases and J 8 bases, leaving 25 bases between the germline ends. The germline V gene has CDR1 SNHLY and CDR2 FYNNEI. CDR3 length: 15 amino acids. The CDR3 region is CAFLGSGRSGDEQFF. The CDR3 nucleotides are TGTGCCTTCCTGGGGTCAGGTCGTTCCGGGGATGAGCAGTTCTTC.

The chain combines TRBV5-5 with TRBJ2-5; a weak D match, TRBD1 (5 bases). CDR3 length: 20 amino acids. V lost 1 base and J lost 2, with 27 bases in between. From germline, CDR1 is SGHKS and CDR2 YYEKEE (reference sequence). This CDR3 reads CASSLTEMGIIPRGQETQYF. The CDR3 nucleotides read TGTGCCAGCAGCTTGACGGAGATGGGTATTATCCCAAGGGGACAAGAGACCCAGTACTTC.